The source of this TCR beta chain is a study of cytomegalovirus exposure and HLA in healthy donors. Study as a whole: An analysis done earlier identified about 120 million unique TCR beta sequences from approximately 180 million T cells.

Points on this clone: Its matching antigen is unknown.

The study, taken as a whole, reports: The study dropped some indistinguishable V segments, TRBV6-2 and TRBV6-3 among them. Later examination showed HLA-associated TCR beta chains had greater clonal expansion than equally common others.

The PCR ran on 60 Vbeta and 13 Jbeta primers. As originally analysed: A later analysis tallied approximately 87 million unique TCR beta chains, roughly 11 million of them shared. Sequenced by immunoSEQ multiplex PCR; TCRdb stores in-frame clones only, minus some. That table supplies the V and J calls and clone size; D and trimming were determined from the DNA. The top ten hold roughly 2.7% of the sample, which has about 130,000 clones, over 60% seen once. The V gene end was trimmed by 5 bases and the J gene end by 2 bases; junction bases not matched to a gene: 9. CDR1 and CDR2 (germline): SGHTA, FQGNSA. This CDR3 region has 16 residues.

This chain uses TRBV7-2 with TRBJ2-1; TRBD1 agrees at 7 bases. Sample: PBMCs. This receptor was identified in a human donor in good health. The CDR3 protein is CASSVRGGFAYNEQFF. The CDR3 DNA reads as TGTGCCAGCAGCGTGAGAGGGGGCTTTGCCTACAATGAGCAGTTCTTC.